This TCR beta chain originates from a study of T cells after yellow fever vaccination. The study's findings and limits: FACS-sorted repertoires might harbor abundant contaminating clonotypes from the bulk population. Across the CD4 and CD8 compartments, a small share of clonotypes was present in both. Reappearing after the booster were most of the clones from primary vaccination (roughly 95% CD4, roughly 86% CD8).

Comment on this clonotype: Its antigen is unknown.

From the 5' RACE reads, TCRdb called clonotypes with MiXCR, one entry per CDR3 protein. Counted here are 510,000 or so distinct CDR3 sequences, 19% occurring once; the ten biggest clones make up 13% to 15%. CDR3 length: 13 amino acids. Per the germline V gene, CDR1 is ENHRY and CDR2 is SYGVKD. The junction had 0 bases not matched to a gene; V was cut back by 6 bases and J by 4 bases. The receptor was derived from a man aged 30 to 39 who received the YFV17D yellow fever vaccine. Source: PBMCs, taken 15 days after the yellow fever booster vaccination. The V call is TRBV10-3, the J call TRBJ2-3; 11 bases align to TRBD2. The CDR3 region is CAIRLAGADTQYF. The CDR3 nucleotides are TGTGCCATCAGACTAGCGGGAGCAGATACGCAGTATTTT.